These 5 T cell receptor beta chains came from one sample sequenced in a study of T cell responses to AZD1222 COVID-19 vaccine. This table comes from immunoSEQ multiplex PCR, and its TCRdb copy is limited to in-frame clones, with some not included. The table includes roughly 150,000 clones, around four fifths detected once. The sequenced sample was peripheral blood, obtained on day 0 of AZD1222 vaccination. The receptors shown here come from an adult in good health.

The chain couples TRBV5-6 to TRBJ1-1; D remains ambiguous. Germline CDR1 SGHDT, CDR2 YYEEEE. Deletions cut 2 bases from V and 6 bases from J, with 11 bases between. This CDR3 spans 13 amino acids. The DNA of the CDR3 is TGTGCCAGCAGCTTCCAATTAGGAGCTGAAGCTTTCTTT. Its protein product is CASSFQLGAEAFF.

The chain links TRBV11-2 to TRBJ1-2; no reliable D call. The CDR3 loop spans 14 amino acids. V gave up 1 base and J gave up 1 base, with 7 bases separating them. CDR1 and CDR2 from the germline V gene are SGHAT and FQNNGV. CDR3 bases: TGTGCCAGCAGCTTAGGTCGCAGTAACTATGGCTACACCTTC. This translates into CASSLGRSNYGYTF.

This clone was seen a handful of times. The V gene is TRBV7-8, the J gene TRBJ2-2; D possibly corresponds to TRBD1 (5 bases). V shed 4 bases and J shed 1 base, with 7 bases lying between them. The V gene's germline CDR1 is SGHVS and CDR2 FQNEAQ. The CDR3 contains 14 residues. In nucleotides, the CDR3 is TGTGCCAGCAGCTCCAGGGTGAACACCGGGGAGCTGTTTTTT. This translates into CASSSRVNTGELFF. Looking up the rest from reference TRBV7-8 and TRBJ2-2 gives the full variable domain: GAGVSQSPRYKVAKRGQDVALRCDPISGHVSLFWYQQALGQGPEFLTYFQNEAQLDKSGLPSDRFFAERPEGSVSTLKIQRTQQEDSAVYLCASSSRVNTGELFFGEGSRLTVL.

The CDR3 bases are TGTGCCAGTAGTACGCGATCCCCAGGGGGCATCACTGAAGCTTTCTTT. As protein: CASSTRSPGGITEAFF. J is TRBJ1-1 and V is TRBV19, with TRBD1 matching 8 bases. This CDR3 spans 16 amino acids. The V segment lost 4 bases and the J segment 4 bases; nucleotides outside the gene matches: 11. From germline, CDR1 is LNHDA and CDR2 SQIVND (reference sequence).

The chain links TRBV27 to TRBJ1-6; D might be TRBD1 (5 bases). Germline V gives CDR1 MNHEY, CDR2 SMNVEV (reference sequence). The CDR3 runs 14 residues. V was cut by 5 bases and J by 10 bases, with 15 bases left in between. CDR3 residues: CASSPVGGESPLHF. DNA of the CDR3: TGTGCCAGCAGTCCTGTGGGGGGAGAATCACCCCTCCACTTT.